The 27 T cell receptor beta chains below were found in one sample sequenced in a study of PD-L1 blockade in urothelial cancer. The data were produced by immunoSEQ multiplex PCR, yet TCRdb's version contains in-frame clones alone and is incomplete. The sample has about 35,000 clones; 36% are singletons. The sample was tumor tissue, taken before atezolizumab (anti-PD-L1) treatment. Receptor source: a man aged 60 to 69 with urothelial cancer.

The CDR3 DNA reads as TGCGCCAGCAGTCCCAAAAGGGGGGTCGACTATGGCTACACCTTC. Amino acid sequence: CASSPKRGVDYGYTF. This chain links TRBV10-2 with TRBJ1-2; a weak D match, TRBD1 (6 bases). The CDR3 sequence is 15 residues long. V gave up 5 bases and J gave up 3 bases, with 16 bases separating them. Germline values: CDR1 WSHSY, CDR2 SAAADI.

There are a few counts of this clone. The chain carries TRBV6-8 and TRBJ1-2; 7 bases align to TRBD1. Germline trimming cut 10 bases from V and 4 bases from J; bases unmatched to any gene: 9. The germline V gene encodes CDR1 MNHGY and CDR2 SAAAGT. The CDR3 spans 13 residues. The CDR3 DNA reads as TGTGCCACCCGATCTACAGGGGTCTATGGCTACACCTTC. This translates into CATRSTGVYGYTF.

This clone was counted only a few times. This chain joins TRBV19 and TRBJ2-7, with D unclear. Looked up from germline, CDR1 is LNHDA and CDR2 is SQIVND (reference sequence). V was shortened by 0 bases and J by 3 bases, with 6 bases between the two germline ends. The length of the CDR3 is 13 residues. In nucleotides, the CDR3 is TGTGCCAGTAGTATAGACAACAGCTACGAGCAGTACTTC. Residues: CASSIDNSYEQYF.

This chain joins TRBV14 and TRBJ2-2; TRBD1 aligns across 10 bases. CDR3 size: 16 residues. The ends lost 4 bases at V and 3 bases at J; junction bases unmatched: 5. Germline V gene data show CDR1 as SGHDN and CDR2 as FVKESK. CDR3 region: CASSPVGQGYTGELFF. The DNA of the CDR3 is TGTGCCAGCAGCCCCGTGGGACAGGGGTACACCGGGGAGCTGTTTTTT.

This chain uses TRBV6-8 with TRBJ1-2; no clear D gene. The CDR3 contains 12 residues. Trimming removed 2 bases at V and 10 bases at J, with 11 bases between. Germline CDR1 is MNHGY and CDR2 is SAAAGT. CDR3 DNA: TGTGCCAGCAGTTACGATCGGGGAGCCTACACCTTC. This sequence encodes CASSYDRGAYTF.

The chain recombines TRBV6-7 with TRBJ2-7; D remains unclear. TRBV6-7 is an open reading frame, and its role is uncertain. The CDR3 spans 12 residues. Trimming pared 5 bases from V and 6 bases from J, leaving 11 bases between. CDR3 in amino acids: CASSGRQSEQYF. CDR3 nucleotide sequence: TGTGCCAGCAGTGGCAGACAAAGCGAGCAGTACTTC.

This clone appeared a single time. The chain employs TRBV14 and TRBJ1-3; D is perhaps TRBD1 (5 bases). This CDR3 region has 15 residues. V lost 4 bases, J lost 1 base, and 11 bases lay in between. Germline CDR1 is SGHDN and CDR2 is FVKESK. The CDR3, as DNA: TGTGCCAGCAGCCCTATTACAGGATCTGGAAACACCATATATTTT. It yields the protein CASSPITGSGNTIYF.

The chain is built from TRBV18 and TRBJ1-5; 9 positions agree with TRBD1. Germline V gives CDR1 KGHSH, CDR2 LQKENI. There are 13 residues in the CDR3. This CDR3 reads CATGQGRNQPQHF. The CDR3, as DNA: TGTGCTACGGGACAGGGCCGCAATCAGCCCCAGCATTTT.

This chain links TRBV2 with TRBJ1-5; no clear D gene. Trimming took off 2 bases at V and 5 bases at J, with 13 bases between the two ends. The CDR3 is 15 residues long. In germline, CDR1 is SNHLY, CDR2 FYNNEI. For the CDR3, the DNA is TGTGCCAGCAGTGAATATCGGGCGGCGGATCAGCCCCAGCATTTT. It yields the protein CASSEYRAADQPQHF.

This clone was observed a few times. This rearrangement joins TRBV18 to TRBJ1-1, with 7 bases identical to TRBD1. The V and J ends lost 2 bases and 7 bases, in that order; junction bases with no gene match: 4. Germline assignment: CDR1 KGHSH and CDR2 LQKENI. The CDR3 is 13 amino acids. The CDR3 nucleotides read TGTGCCAGCTCACCAGTACGGACAGGTGAAGCTTTCTTT. It yields the protein CASSPVRTGEAFF.

This clone was picked up many times. The sequence runs out 1 residue before the end of the CDR3; the remainder is reconstructed from the germline J gene. This chain connects TRBV10-3 to TRBJ1-2; the D is unclear. The CDR3 is made up of 13 amino acids. Germline lookup yields CDR1 ENHRY and CDR2 SYGVKD. Trimming removed 2 bases at V and 1 base at J, with 5 bases between. Incomplete CDR3 DNA: TGTGCCATCAGTGAGACAGATAACTATGGCTACACC. Protein: CAISETDNYGYT. The whole CDR3 sequence reads CAISETDNYGYTF.

The chain links TRBV6-8 to TRBJ2-7; a possible D gene is TRBD2 (5 bases). Between the trimmed V and J ends, which lost 0 bases and 2 bases, there was a span of 11 bases. CDR3 length: 15 amino acids. The germline CDR1 and CDR2 sequences are MNHGY and SAAAGT. Here the CDR3 reads CASSYSSHGTYEQYF. In DNA form, the CDR3 reads TGTGCCAGCAGTTACTCGAGTCACGGGACCTACGAGCAGTACTTC.

This clone was picked up many times. The rearrangement links TRBV6-8 to TRBJ1-1, with D perhaps matching TRBD1 (5 bases). This CDR3 region has 14 residues. Germline CDR1 and CDR2: MNHGY and SAAAGT. The V and J ends lost 0 bases and 7 bases respectively, with 12 bases between them. For the CDR3, the DNA is TGTGCCAGCAGTTACTCGACCGGGGGGTATGAAGCTTTCTTT. Amino acids: CASSYSTGGYEAFF.

This sequence joins TRBV9 and TRBJ1-3, with unresolved D. Germline V CDR1 and CDR2: SGDLS, YYNGEE. Trimming removed 5 bases at V and 3 bases at J, with 15 bases between. The CDR3 is made up of 15 amino acids. This CDR3 is CASSEAGLGGNTIYF. The CDR3 region has the DNA TGTGCCAGCAGTGAAGCGGGATTGGGTGGAAACACCATATATTTT.

This chain connects TRBV30 to TRBJ1-6, with a weak D call TRBD1 (6 bases). V gave up 1 base and J gave up 10 bases, with 17 bases separating them. Germline-derived CDR1 and CDR2 are GTSNPN and SVGIG (reference sequence). This CDR3 contains 15 residues. The DNA of the CDR3 is TGTGCCTGGAGTGACCCGCACGGGGGCAGGTCACCCCTCCACTTT. Encoded protein: CAWSDPHGGRSPLHF.

This chain joins TRBV18 and TRBJ1-1, with D maybe TRBD1 (5 bases). V was cut by 5 bases and J by 2 bases, with 9 bases left in between. Germline assignment: CDR1 KGHSH and CDR2 LQKENI. The CDR3 length is 13 residues. CDR3 nucleotides: TGTGCCAGCTCAGGGGGGGTTAACACTGAAGCTTTCTTT. It translates to CASSGGVNTEAFF.

The chain carries TRBV29-1 and TRBJ1-4; D gene uncertain. CDR1 and CDR2 (germline): SQVTM, ANQGSEA. V was trimmed by 5 bases and J by 3 bases, leaving 13 bases between them. The CDR3 is made up of 14 amino acids. The CDR3 here is CSVLGLESNEKLFF. The CDR3 DNA reads as TGCAGCGTTCTGGGTTTGGAGTCTAATGAAAAACTGTTTTTT.

The rearrangement uses TRBV5-1 and TRBJ2-2; 10 bases match TRBD1. V was pared by 4 bases and J by 6 bases, with 9 bases of the junction left unmatched. This CDR3 contains 16 residues. Germline CDR1 is SGHRS and CDR2 is YFSETQ. As DNA, the CDR3 is TGCGCCAGCAGCATACCGGGACAGGGGAGGCCCGGGGAGCTGTTTTTT. This encodes CASSIPGQGRPGELFF.

This clone is medium-sized (0.01 to 0.1%). This chain uses TRBV29-1 with TRBJ1-1; D uncertain. V was clipped by 3 bases and J by 7 bases, with 15 bases between them. The germline gives CDR1 SQVTM, CDR2 ANQGSEA. The CDR3 sequence is 13 residues long. DNA for the CDR3: TGCAGCGTTGATACGGGAATAGTCAGTGAAGCTTTCTTT. Protein: CSVDTGIVSEAFF.

The gene calls are TRBV23-1 and TRBJ1-5; no clear D gene. TRBV23-1 counts as an open reading frame of uncertain function. The CDR3 spans 13 residues. The V and J ends lost 6 bases and 4 bases respectively, with 10 bases between them. CDR3 region: CASSSVPNQPQHF. Written as DNA, the CDR3 is TGCGCCAGCAGCTCAGTGCCAAATCAGCCCCAGCATTTT.

A word on this clone: Some base could not be read or is ambiguous, and its residue is marked X. The rearrangement links TRBV11-3 to TRBJ1-2; 8 bases are shared with TRBD1. CDR3 length: 15 amino acids. V gave up 4 bases and J gave up 5 bases; unmatched junction bases: 9. Germline values: CDR1 SGHNT, CDR2 YENEEA. Here the CDR3 DNA reads TGTGCCAGCAGCTCACCTCGGACAGGGAAYTATGGCTACACCTTC. It encodes CASSSPRTGXYGYTF. The CDR3 reads in full as CASSSPRTGNYGYTF. The whole variable domain, remainder taken from reference TRBV11-3 and TRBJ1-2, is EAGVVQSPRYKIIEKKQPVAFWCNPISGHNTLYWYLQNLGQGPELLIRYENEEAVDDSQLPKDRFSAERLKGVDSTLKIQPAELGDSAVYLCASSSPRTGNYGYTFGSGTRLTVV.

This clone was seen only a few times. The V gene is TRBV7-8, the J gene TRBJ2-4; a weak D match, TRBD1 (6 bases). The CDR3 is 14 residues long. Per the germline V gene, CDR1 is SGHVS and CDR2 is FQNEAQ. The ends were cut back, 1 base at V and 6 bases at J, with 10 bases in the middle. The CDR3 DNA is TGTGCCAGCAGCTTAGGGGACACTGGAAACATTCAGTACTTC. This codes for CASSLGDTGNIQYF.

The table lists this clone with a few counts. The V and J genes are TRBV6-8 and TRBJ2-6, with TRBD2 matching 8 bases. The CDR3 covers 18 residues. Losses at the gene ends were 6 bases for V and 1 base for J; bases not matched to a gene: 11. Germline loops: CDR1 MNHGY, CDR2 SAAAGT. The CDR3 region has the DNA TGTGCCAGCAGGTCACCGGGACTAGAAGGTTCTGGGGCCAACGTCCTGACTTTC. Protein sequence: CASRSPGLEGSGANVLTF.

The V call is TRBV6-8, the J call TRBJ1-6; tentative D call: TRBD1 (6 bases). The CDR3 runs to 16 residues. The V gene lost 0 bases and the J gene lost 6 bases, with 12 bases spanning the gap. Per germline, CDR1 MNHGY and CDR2 SAAAGT. DNA for the CDR3: TGTGCCAGCAGTTACTCGCCGAGGACAGTTAATTCACCCCTCCACTTT. This gives the protein CASSYSPRTVNSPLHF.

In its sample, this clone was seen a few times. The chain is built from TRBV12-2 and TRBJ2-5; TRBD2 is the table's D call, not checked against the DNA. TRBV12-2 is termed a pseudogene. This CDR3 has 15 residues. The CDR3 DNA is TGTGCCACCCGTGATGTGAGGGAGGGAGTAGAGACCCAGTACTTC. It translates to CATRDVREGVETQYF.

This clone was observed a few times. This rearrangement joins TRBV4-1 to TRBJ2-2; D is undetermined. The CDR3 spans 15 residues. V lost 0 bases to trimming and J lost 0 bases, with 5 bases between them. Germline CDR1 is MGHRA and CDR2 is YSYEKL. CDR3 amino acids: CASSQDRTNTGELFF. CDR3 DNA sequence: TGCGCCAGCAGCCAAGACCGAACGAACACCGGGGAGCTGTTTTTT.

This clone was seen only a few times. The V gene is TRBV11-3, the J gene TRBJ2-5; D is unresolved. The CDR3 runs 14 residues. Trimming removed 1 base from V and 2 bases from J, with 8 bases in between. CDR1 is SGHNT and CDR2 is YENEEA in the germline V gene. For the CDR3, the DNA is TGTGCCAGCAGCTTAGGTCGGTTACAAGAGACCCAGTACTTC. This sequence encodes CASSLGRLQETQYF.